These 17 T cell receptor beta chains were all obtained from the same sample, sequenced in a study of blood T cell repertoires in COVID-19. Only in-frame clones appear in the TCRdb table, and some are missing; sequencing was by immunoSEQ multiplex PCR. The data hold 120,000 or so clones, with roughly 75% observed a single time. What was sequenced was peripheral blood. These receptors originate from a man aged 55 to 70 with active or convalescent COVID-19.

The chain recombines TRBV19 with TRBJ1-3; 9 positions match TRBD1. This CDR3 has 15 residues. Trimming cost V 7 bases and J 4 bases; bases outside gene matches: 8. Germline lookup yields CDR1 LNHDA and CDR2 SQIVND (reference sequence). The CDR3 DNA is TGTGCCAGTACAAGACAGGGGGTATCCGGAAACACCATATATTTT. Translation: CASTRQGVSGNTIYF.

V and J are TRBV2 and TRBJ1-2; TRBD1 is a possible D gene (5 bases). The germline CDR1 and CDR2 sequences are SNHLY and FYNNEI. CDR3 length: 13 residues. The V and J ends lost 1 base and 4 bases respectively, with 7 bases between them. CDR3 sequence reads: CASSEVQGYGYTF. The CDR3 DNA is TGTGCCAGCAGTGAAGTTCAGGGCTATGGCTACACCTTC.

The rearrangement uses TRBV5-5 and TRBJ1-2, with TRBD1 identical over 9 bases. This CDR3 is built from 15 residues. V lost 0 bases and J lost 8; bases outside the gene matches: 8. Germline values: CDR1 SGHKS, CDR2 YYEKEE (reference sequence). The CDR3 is CASSLAMRTGDGYTF. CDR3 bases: TGTGCCAGCAGCTTGGCAATGAGGACAGGGGACGGCTACACCTTC.

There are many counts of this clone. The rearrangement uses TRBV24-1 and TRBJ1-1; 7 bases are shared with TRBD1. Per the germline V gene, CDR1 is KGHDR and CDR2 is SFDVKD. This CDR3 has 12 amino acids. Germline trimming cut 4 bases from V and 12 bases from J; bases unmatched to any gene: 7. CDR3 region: CATSESTGRPFF. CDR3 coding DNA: TGTGCCACCAGTGAGTCGACAGGGAGGCCTTTCTTT.

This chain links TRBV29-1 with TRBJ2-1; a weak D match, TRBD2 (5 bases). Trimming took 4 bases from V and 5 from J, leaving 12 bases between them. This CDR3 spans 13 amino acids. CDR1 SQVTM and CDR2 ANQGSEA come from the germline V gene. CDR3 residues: CSVVVRGDNEQFF. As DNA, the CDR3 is TGCAGCGTTGTGGTTCGGGGTGACAATGAGCAGTTCTTC.

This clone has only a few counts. In nucleotides, the CDR3 is TGTGCCTGGAGGGGAGTCCGCCCCTACGAGCAGTACTTC. This encodes CAWRGVRPYEQYF. The rearrangement uses TRBV30 and TRBJ2-7; a weak D match, TRBD2 (5 bases). Per germline, CDR1 GTSNPN and CDR2 SVGIG (reference sequence). Trimming took off 3 bases at V and 2 bases at J, with 11 bases between the two ends. The length of the CDR3 is 13 residues.

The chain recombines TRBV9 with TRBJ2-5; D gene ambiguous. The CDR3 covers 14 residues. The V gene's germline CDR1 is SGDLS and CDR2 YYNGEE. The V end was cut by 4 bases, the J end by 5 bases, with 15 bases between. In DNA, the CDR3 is TGTGCCAGCAGCCCCCAGTGGTTTGTGGAGACCCAGTACTTC. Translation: CASSPQWFVETQYF.

The CDR3 DNA reads as TGTGCCAGCAGCCACTGGGGGGAAGGCTACAATGAGCAGTTCTTC. It translates to CASSHWGEGYNEQFF. V and J are TRBV3-1 (or the pseudogene TRBV3-2) and TRBJ2-1; D perhaps matches TRBD2 (6 bases). CDR1 LGHDT and CDR2 YNNKEL come from the germline V gene (reference sequence). The V end lost 3 bases, the J end lost 3 bases, and 12 bases lay between the germline ends. The CDR3 runs to 15 residues.

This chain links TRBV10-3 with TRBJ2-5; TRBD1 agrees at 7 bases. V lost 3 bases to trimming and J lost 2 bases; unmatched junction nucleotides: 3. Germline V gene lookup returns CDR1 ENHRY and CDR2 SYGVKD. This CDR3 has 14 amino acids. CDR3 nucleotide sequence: TGTGCCATCAGTGAAGGGGGCGGACAAGAGACCCAGTACTTC. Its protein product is CAISEGGGQETQYF.

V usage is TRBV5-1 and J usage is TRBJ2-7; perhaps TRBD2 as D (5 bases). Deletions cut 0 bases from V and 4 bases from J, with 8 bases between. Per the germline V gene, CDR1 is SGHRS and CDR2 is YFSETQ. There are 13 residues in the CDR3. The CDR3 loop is CASSLGSEYEQYF. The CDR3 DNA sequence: TGCGCCAGCAGCTTGGGTAGCGAATACGAGCAGTACTTC.

In DNA form, the CDR3 reads TGCAGTGCCCCACTAGCTCGGCAGTTCTTC. It encodes CSAPLARQFF. J is TRBJ2-1 and V is TRBV20-1, with D tentatively TRBD2 (6 bases). The germline V and J ends were trimmed by 6 bases and 12 bases, with 12 bases remaining between them. The CDR3 covers 10 residues. The germline V gene has CDR1 DFQATT and CDR2 SNEGSKA (reference sequence).

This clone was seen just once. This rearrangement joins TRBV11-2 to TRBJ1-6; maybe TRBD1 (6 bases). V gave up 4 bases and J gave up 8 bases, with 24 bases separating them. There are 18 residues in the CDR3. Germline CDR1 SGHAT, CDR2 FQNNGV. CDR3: CASSSSWGGRPSDSPLHF. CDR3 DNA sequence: TGTGCCAGCAGCTCATCCTGGGGGGGGCGGCCGTCGGATTCACCCCTCCACTTT.

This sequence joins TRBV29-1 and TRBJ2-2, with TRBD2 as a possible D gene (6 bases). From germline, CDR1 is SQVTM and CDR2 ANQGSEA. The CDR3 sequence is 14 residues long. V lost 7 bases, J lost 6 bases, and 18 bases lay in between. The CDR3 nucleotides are TGCAGCGGCTCCCACGGGAGCGGCCCCGGGGAGCTGTTTTTT. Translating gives CSGSHGSGPGELFF.

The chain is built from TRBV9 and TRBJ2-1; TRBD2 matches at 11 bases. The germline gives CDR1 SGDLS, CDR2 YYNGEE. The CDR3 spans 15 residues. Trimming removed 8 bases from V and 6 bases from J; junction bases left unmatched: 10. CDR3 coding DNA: TGTGCCAGTGGGACTAGCGGAGCGGGGGGCAATGAGCAGTTCTTC. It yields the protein CASGTSGAGGNEQFF.

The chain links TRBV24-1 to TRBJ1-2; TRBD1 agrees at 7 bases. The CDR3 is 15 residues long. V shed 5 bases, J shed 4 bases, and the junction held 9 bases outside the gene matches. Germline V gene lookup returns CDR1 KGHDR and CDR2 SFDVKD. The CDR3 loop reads CATSAPTGLSYGYTF. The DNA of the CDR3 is TGTGCCACCAGTGCCCCGACAGGGCTAAGCTATGGCTACACCTTC.

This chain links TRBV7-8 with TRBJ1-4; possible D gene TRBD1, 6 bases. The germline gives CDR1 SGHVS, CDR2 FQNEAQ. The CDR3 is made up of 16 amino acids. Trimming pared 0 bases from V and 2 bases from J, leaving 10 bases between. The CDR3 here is CASSLAGGATNEKLFF. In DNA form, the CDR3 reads TGTGCCAGCAGCTTAGCGGGGGGGGCTACTAATGAAAAACTGTTTTTT.

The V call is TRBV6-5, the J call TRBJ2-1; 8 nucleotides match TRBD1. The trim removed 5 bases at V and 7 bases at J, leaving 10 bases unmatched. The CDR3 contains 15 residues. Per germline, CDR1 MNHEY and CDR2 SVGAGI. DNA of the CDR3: TGTGCCAGCAGTCCTGGACAGGGCGTTGGGAATGAGCAGTTCTTC. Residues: CASSPGQGVGNEQFF.